Each of the 21 T cell receptor beta chains below was sequenced from the same sample in a study of OX40 agonist ivuxolimab in advanced cancers. Sequenced by immunoSEQ multiplex PCR; TCRdb stores in-frame clones only, minus some. The sample includes nearly 80,000 clones, roughly 80% seen only once; the top ten take 0.35% to 0.45%. The source material was CD4+ or CD8+ T cells sorted from blood, sampled in a trial of the OX40 agonist ivuxolimab. These receptor sequences come from an adult with an advanced solid tumor such as melanoma, head and neck, liver or kidney cancer.

V and J are TRBV7-8 and TRBJ2-2; 11 bases match TRBD2. The CDR3 spans 15 residues. The ends lost 4 bases at V and 6 bases at J; junction bases unmatched: 4. Germline CDR1 is SGHVS and CDR2 is FQNEAQ. DNA of the CDR3: TGTGCCAGCAGCTCCTTAGCGGGAGGGCCCGGGGAGCTGTTTTTT. This codes for CASSSLAGGPGELFF.

This chain links TRBV19 with TRBJ2-1, with a tentative D call TRBD1 (6 bases). CDR1 and CDR2 from the germline V gene are LNHDA and SQIVND (reference sequence). The CDR3 sequence is 16 residues long. V lost 5 bases to trimming and J lost 0 bases, with 14 bases between them. CDR3 nucleotides: TGTGCCAGTAGTCCCAGGACAGCCAGCTCCTACAATGAGCAGTTCTTC. Its translation: CASSPRTASSYNEQFF.

This rearrangement joins TRBV5-1 to TRBJ1-5; D is unclear. There are 13 residues in the CDR3. Germline V gene data show CDR1 as SGHRS and CDR2 as YFSETQ. The V gene lost 4 bases and the J gene lost 1 base, with 6 bases spanning the gap. The DNA for the CDR3 is TGCGCCAGCAGCGTGGACAGCAATCAGCCCCAGCATTTT. Residues: CASSVDSNQPQHF.

The chain has TRBV10-3 and TRBJ2-7; D remains ambiguous. Germline V lookup: CDR1 ENHRY, CDR2 SYGVKD. The V and J ends lost 2 bases and 3 bases respectively, with 11 bases between them. This CDR3 contains 14 residues. This CDR3 reads CAISEGGSSYEQYF. The DNA of the CDR3 is TGTGCCATCAGTGAGGGTGGTTCTAGCTACGAGCAGTACTTC.

The J gene is TRBJ2-5, the V gene TRBV5-4; the match to TRBD2 covers 11 bases. The CDR3 has 15 amino acids. J lost 5 bases, V lost 0 bases, and 3 bases had no gene match. The germline V gene has CDR1 SGHNT and CDR2 YYREEE (reference sequence). CDR3 nucleotide sequence: TGTGCCAGCAGCTTGGCTAGCGGGGGGAGGGAGACCCAGTACTTC. Translation: CASSLASGGRETQYF.

The gene calls are TRBV6-5 and TRBJ2-5; D not resolved. Trimming shortened V by 0 bases and J by 10 bases, and 12 bases separated the two germline ends. Per the germline V gene, CDR1 is MNHEY and CDR2 is SVGAGI. The CDR3 sequence is 13 residues long. CDR3 sequence: CASSYSQSTYQYF. In DNA form, the CDR3 reads TGTGCCAGCAGTTACTCACAGTCTACATACCAGTACTTC.

For the CDR3, the DNA is TGTGCCAGCAGCTTGTTCGCGAACACTGAAGCTTTCTTT. The encoded protein is CASSLFANTEAFF. The chain links TRBV7-9 to TRBJ1-1, with D unclear. V was clipped by 3 bases and J by 1 base, with 6 bases between them. Germline CDR1 reads SEHNR; CDR2 reads FQNEAQ (reference sequence). CDR3 length: 13 residues.

The rearrangement joins TRBV9 to TRBJ2-3; the match to TRBD1 covers 10 bases. The CDR3 is 21 residues long. V trimming: 4 bases; J trimming: 1 base; junction bases outside the gene matches: 21. The germline CDR1 and CDR2 sequences are SGDLS and YYNGEE. The CDR3 DNA reads TGTGCCAGCAGCTACGGACGGAGTCCTTTCTCCGGGACAGGGGGCACAGATACGCAGTATTTT. It encodes CASSYGRSPFSGTGGTDTQYF.

This clone was detected once. The chain carries TRBV18 and TRBJ1-1; D ambiguous. Between the trimmed V and J ends, which lost 2 bases and 4 bases, there was a span of 11 bases. CDR1 is KGHSH, CDR2 LQKENI, per germline. This CDR3 has 14 residues. The CDR3 region has the DNA TGTGCCAGCTCACCAAGTCGGTCAGGCACTGAAGCTTTCTTT. Translated: CASSPSRSGTEAFF.

This chain links TRBV18 with TRBJ2-7; 7 bases are a match to TRBD2. The CDR3 contains 14 residues. Germline V gene sequence: CDR1 KGHSH, CDR2 LQKENI. V was clipped by 0 bases and J by 4 bases; unmatched bases: 3. The CDR3 DNA follows: TGTGCCAGCTCACCACCGGCGGGAGCGTACGAGCAGTACTTC. Protein product: CASSPPAGAYEQYF.

The rearrangement joins TRBV15 to TRBJ1-6; 7 bases map to TRBD1. The V and J ends lost 6 bases and 7 bases, in that order; junction bases with no gene match: 6. This CDR3 has 14 amino acids. Germline V gene data show CDR1 as LNHNV and CDR2 as YYDKDF (reference sequence). CDR3 bases: TGTGCCACCAGAGGGGGACAGTTAAATTCACCCCTCCACTTT. It specifies CATRGGQLNSPLHF.

The chain has TRBV9 and TRBJ1-1, with D tentatively TRBD1 (6 bases). The CDR3 runs 16 residues. The germline V and J ends were trimmed by 4 bases and 2 bases, with 18 bases remaining between them. CDR1 and CDR2 (germline): SGDLS, YYNGEE. This CDR3 is CASSPLRDTKNTEAFF. The CDR3 region has the DNA TGTGCCAGCAGCCCACTCCGGGACACCAAAAACACTGAAGCTTTCTTT. Full variable domain (outside the CDR3, taken from reference TRBV9 and TRBJ1-1): DSGVTQTPKHLITATGQRVTLRCSPRSGDLSVYWYQQSLDQGLQFLIQYYNGEERAKGNILERFSAQQFPDLHSELNLSSLELGDSALYFCASSPLRDTKNTEAFFGQGTRLTVV.

The chain employs TRBV11-2 and TRBJ2-2; 8 bases align to TRBD1. V was pared by 4 bases and J by 7 bases, with 5 bases of the junction left unmatched. CDR3 length: 14 residues. Germline loops: CDR1 SGHAT, CDR2 FQNNGV. The CDR3 DNA follows: TGTGCCAGCAGCTCCCGACAGGGGATCGGGGAGCTGTTTTTT. It encodes CASSSRQGIGELFF.

The chain joins TRBV6-1 to TRBJ2-7, with D hard to call. With 6 bases removed from V and 6 bases from J, the gap between germline ends came to 18 bases. CDR3 length: 14 amino acids. Germline CDR1 is MNHNS and CDR2 is SASEGT. The CDR3, as DNA: TGTGCCAGCAGATTGTTAGACACGTCCGGCGAGCAGTACGTC. It is translated as CASRLLDTSGEQYV.

The V call is TRBV6-1, the J call TRBJ1-2, with D hard to call. Trimming removed 10 bases from V and 2 bases from J, with 11 bases in between. The germline V gene has CDR1 MNHNS and CDR2 SASEGT. This CDR3 is built from 12 residues. CDR3 amino acids: CATSRGNYGYTF. CDR3 sequence (DNA): TGTGCCACCTCCCGAGGGAACTATGGCTACACCTTC.

The J gene is TRBJ2-1, the V gene TRBV7-8; 12 bases agree with TRBD2. The V gene end was trimmed by 5 bases and the J gene end by 13 bases; junction bases not matched to a gene: 15. CDR3 length: 16 residues. Looked up from germline, CDR1 is SGHVS and CDR2 is FQNEAQ. This CDR3 reads CASSPAETSGRMDQFF. For the CDR3, the DNA is TGTGCCAGCAGCCCTGCTGAGACTAGCGGGAGAATGGATCAGTTCTTC.

This clone was observed a few times. This chain uses TRBV6-1 with TRBJ1-1, with D unclear. With 7 bases removed from V and 0 bases from J, the gap between germline ends came to 9 bases. Germline V gene data show CDR1 as MNHNS and CDR2 as SASEGT. The CDR3 is made up of 13 amino acids. DNA of the CDR3: TGTGCCAGCATCATAACAGTGAACACTGAAGCTTTCTTT. Translating gives CASIITVNTEAFF.

This chain links TRBV27 with TRBJ2-1; possible D gene TRBD2, 6 bases. Looked up from germline, CDR1 is MNHEY and CDR2 is SMNVEV (reference sequence). Trimming left V 6 bases short and J 0 bases short, with 12 bases between. This CDR3 is 15 amino acids long. In DNA, the CDR3 is TGTGCCAGCAGGCCGGGGAGGAGCTCCTACAATGAGCAGTTCTTC. Amino acids: CASRPGRSSYNEQFF.

The chain is built from TRBV2 and TRBJ2-2; TRBD1 is a possible D gene (6 bases). Trimming took 6 bases from V and 2 from J, leaving 10 bases between them. Germline V gene sequence: CDR1 SNHLY, CDR2 FYNNEI. The CDR3 is 14 residues long. CDR3 sequence: CASRRDTNTGELFF. The CDR3 DNA is TGTGCCAGCAGAAGGGACACTAACACCGGGGAGCTGTTTTTT.

The genes are TRBV4-3 and TRBJ2-1; 8 positions match TRBD2. The germline CDR1 and CDR2 sequences are LGHNA and YSLEER. V shed 4 bases, J shed 5 bases, and the junction held 4 bases outside the gene matches. The CDR3 has 14 amino acids. CDR3 residues: CASSLAGWNNEQFF. The CDR3 DNA reads as TGCGCCAGCAGCCTAGCGGGATGGAACAATGAGCAGTTCTTC.

The rearrangement links TRBV11-1 to TRBJ1-6; D remains unclear. CDR3 length equals 13 residues. Germline V lookup: CDR1 SGHAT, CDR2 FQDESV (reference sequence). V was trimmed by 5 bases and J by 11 bases, leaving 13 bases between them. The CDR3 DNA reads TGTGCCAGCAGCCATGGACGTTCTGCACCCCTCCACTTT. Its translation is CASSHGRSAPLHF.